This TCR beta chain stems from a study of cytomegalovirus exposure and HLA in healthy donors. At the level of the study: Genetic ancestry analysis placed approximately 79% of the approximately 400 donors that were genotyped in the Caucasian-associated cluster. Study-level results: In a later analysis, HLA-associated beta chains showed higher expansion and lower generation probabilities than comparable chains. HLA restriction was apparent for most CMV-associated TCR beta chains in a later analysis.

It was with 60 Vbeta and 13 Jbeta primers that the PCR ran. Sequencing was performed with immunoSEQ multiplex PCR; in TCRdb, only in-frame clones are kept and a portion is missing. The table includes 150,000 or so clones, roughly 70% detected once. With respect to this clone: Antigen: not known.

The CDR3 sequence is 16 residues long. The germline V gene encodes CDR1 LNHNV and CDR2 YYDKDF (reference sequence). Trimming removed 3 bases from V and 4 bases from J; junction bases left unmatched: 11. The gene calls are TRBV15 and TRBJ2-5; 7 nucleotides line up with TRBD2. The sample taken for sequencing was PBMCs. This clonotype was obtained from a man aged 25 to 40 in good health and CMV-seropositive. The CDR3 sequence is CATSSPSDWGGETQYF. In nucleotides, the CDR3 is TGTGCCACCAGCAGCCCGTCCGACTGGGGGGGAGAGACCCAGTACTTC.